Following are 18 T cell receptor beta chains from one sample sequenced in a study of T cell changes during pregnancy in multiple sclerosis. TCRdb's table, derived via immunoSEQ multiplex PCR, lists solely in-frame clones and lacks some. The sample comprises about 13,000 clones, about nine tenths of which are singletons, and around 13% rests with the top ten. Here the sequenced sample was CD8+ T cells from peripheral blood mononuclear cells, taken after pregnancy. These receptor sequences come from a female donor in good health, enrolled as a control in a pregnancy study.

The CDR3 loop is CSVEDGGGSNYGYTF. The CDR3 DNA reads as TGCAGCGTTGAAGATGGGGGGGGATCGAACTATGGCTACACCTTC. The V and J genes are TRBV29-1 and TRBJ1-2; TRBD1 might be the D (5 bases). CDR1 and CDR2 (germline): SQVTM, ANQGSEA. V lost 0 bases and J lost 2, with 13 bases in between. The CDR3 spans 15 residues.

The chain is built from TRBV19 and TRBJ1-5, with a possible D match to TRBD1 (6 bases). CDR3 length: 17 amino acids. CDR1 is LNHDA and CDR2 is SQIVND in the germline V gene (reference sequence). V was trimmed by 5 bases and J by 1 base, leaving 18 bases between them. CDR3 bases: TGTGCCAGTAGTTACCTTGGACAGATAAGGAGCAATCAGCCCCAGCATTTT. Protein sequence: CASSYLGQIRSNQPQHF. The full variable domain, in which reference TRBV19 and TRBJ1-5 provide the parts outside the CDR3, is DGGITQSPKYLFRKEGQNVTLSCEQNLNHDAMYWYRQDPGQGLRLIYYSQIVNDFQKGDIAEGYSVSREKKESFPLTVTSAQKNPTAFYLCASSYLGQIRSNQPQHFGDGTRLSIL.

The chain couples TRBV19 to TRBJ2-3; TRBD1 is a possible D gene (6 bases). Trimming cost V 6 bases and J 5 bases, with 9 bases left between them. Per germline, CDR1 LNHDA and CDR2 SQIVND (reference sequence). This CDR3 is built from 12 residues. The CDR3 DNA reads TGTGCCAGTAGGGGGGCATTAGATACGCAGTATTTT. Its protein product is CASRGALDTQYF.

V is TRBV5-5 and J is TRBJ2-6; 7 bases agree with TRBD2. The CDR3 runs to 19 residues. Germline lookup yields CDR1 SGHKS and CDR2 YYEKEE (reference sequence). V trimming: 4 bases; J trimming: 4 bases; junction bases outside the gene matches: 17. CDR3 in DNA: TGTGCCAGCAGCCCGTTTGATGGTCCCAAGCGGGAAGGGGCCAACGTCCTGACTTTC. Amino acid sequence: CASSPFDGPKREGANVLTF.

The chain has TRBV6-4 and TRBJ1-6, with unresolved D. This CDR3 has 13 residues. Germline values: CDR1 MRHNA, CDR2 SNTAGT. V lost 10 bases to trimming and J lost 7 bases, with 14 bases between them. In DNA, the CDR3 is TGTGCCACCGGAGGTGGGGAAAATTCACCCCTCCACTTT. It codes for CATGGGENSPLHF.

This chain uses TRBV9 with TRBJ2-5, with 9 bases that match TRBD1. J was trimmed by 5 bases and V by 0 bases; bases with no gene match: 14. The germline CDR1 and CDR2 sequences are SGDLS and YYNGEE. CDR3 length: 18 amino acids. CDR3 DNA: TGTGCCAGCAGCGTAGTCCCTGTCGACCGGGACAGGGTTGAGACCCAGTACTTC. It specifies CASSVVPVDRDRVETQYF.

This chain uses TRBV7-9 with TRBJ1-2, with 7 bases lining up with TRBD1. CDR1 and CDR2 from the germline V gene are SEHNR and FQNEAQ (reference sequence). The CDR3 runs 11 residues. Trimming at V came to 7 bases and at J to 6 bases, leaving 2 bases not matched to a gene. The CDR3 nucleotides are TGTGCCAGCAACGACAGGGATGGCTACACCTTC. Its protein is CASNDRDGYTF. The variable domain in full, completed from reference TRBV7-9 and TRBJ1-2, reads DTGVSQNPRHKITKRGQNVTFRCDPISEHNRLYWYRQTLGQGPEFLTYFQNEAQLEKSRLLSDRFSAERPKGSFSTLEIQRTEQGDSAMYLCASNDRDGYTFGSGTRLTVV.

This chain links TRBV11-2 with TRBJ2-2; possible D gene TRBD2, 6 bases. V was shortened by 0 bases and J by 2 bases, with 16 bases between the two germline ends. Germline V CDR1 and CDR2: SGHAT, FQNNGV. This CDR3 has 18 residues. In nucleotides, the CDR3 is TGTGCCAGCAGCTTAGACCCGGGAGAAACCTTAAACACCGGGGAGCTGTTTTTT. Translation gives CASSLDPGETLNTGELFF.

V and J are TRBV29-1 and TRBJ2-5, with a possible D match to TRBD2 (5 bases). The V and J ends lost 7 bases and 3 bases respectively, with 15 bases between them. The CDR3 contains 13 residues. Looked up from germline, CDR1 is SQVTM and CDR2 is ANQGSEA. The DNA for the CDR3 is TGCAGCGGGAGAGCGGACGGGAAAGAGACCCAGTACTTC. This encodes CSGRADGKETQYF.

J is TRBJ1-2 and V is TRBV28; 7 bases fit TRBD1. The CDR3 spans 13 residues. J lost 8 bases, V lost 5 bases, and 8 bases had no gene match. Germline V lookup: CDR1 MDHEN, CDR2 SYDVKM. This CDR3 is CASSQLTGQGYTF. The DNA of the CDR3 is TGTGCCAGCAGTCAATTGACAGGGCAGGGCTACACCTTC.

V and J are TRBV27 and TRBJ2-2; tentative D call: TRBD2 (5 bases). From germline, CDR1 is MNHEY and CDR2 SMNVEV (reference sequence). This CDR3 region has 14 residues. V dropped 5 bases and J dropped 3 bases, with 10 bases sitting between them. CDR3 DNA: TGTGCCAGCAGTCCTACGGGGTACACCGGGGAGCTGTTTTTT. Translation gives CASSPTGYTGELFF.

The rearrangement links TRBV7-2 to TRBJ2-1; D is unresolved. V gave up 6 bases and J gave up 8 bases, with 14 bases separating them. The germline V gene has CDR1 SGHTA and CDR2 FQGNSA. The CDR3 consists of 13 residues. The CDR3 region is CASRPSGVDEQFF. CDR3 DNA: TGTGCCAGCAGGCCTTCAGGTGTGGATGAGCAGTTCTTC.

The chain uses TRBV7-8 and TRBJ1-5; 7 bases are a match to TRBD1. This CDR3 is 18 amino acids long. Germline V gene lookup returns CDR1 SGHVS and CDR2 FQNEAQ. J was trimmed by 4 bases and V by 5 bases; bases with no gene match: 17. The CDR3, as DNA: TGTGCCAGCAGCCACTCCCCAAGAGAGGGGGCTGGGAATCAGCCCCAGCATTTT. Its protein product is CASSHSPREGAGNQPQHF.

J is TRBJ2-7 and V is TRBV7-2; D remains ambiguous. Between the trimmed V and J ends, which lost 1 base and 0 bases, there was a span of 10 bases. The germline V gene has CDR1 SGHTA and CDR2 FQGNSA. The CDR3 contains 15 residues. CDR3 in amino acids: CASSLGQDSSYEQYF. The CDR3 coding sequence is TGTGCCAGCAGCTTAGGTCAGGATAGCTCCTACGAGCAGTACTTC.

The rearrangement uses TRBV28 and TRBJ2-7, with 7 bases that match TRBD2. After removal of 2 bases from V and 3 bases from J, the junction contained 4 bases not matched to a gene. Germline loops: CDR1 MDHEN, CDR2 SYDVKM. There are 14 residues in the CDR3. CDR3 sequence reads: CASSLGSGVYEQYF. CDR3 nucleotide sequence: TGTGCCAGCAGTTTAGGGAGCGGGGTCTACGAGCAGTACTTC.

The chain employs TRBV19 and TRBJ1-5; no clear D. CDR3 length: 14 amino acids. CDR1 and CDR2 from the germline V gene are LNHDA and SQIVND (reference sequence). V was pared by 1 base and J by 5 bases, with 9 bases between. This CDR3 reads CASSIALGDQPQHF. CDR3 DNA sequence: TGTGCCAGTAGTATAGCGCTCGGAGATCAGCCCCAGCATTTT.

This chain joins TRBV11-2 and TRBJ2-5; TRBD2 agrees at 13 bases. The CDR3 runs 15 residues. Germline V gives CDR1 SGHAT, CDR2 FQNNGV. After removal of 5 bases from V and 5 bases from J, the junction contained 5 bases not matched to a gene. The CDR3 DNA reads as TGTGCCAGCAGCACCGGACTAGCGGGGGCGGAGACCCAGTACTTC. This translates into CASSTGLAGAETQYF. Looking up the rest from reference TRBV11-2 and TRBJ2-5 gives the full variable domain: EAGVAQSPRYKIIEKRQSVAFWCNPISGHATLYWYQQILGQGPKLLIQFQNNGVVDDSQLPKDRFSAERLKGVDSTLKIQPAKLEDSAVYLCASSTGLAGAETQYFGPGTRLLVL.

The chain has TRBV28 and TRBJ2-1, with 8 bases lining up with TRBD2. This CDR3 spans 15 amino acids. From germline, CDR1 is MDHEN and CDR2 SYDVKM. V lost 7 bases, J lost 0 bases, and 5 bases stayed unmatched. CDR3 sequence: CASISGGSSYNEQFF. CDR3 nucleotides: TGTGCCAGCATCTCGGGGGGGAGCTCCTACAATGAGCAGTTCTTC.